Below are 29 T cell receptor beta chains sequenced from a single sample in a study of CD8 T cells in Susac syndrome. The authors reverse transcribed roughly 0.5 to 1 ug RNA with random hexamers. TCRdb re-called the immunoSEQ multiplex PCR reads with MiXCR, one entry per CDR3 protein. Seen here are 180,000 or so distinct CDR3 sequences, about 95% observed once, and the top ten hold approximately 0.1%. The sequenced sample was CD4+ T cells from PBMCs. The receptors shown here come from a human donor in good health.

CDR3 DNA sequence: TGTGCCAGCAGCTCCACCGGACTAGCGCTACCCTACGAGCAGTACTTC. Translated: CASSSTGLALPYEQYF. The V gene is TRBV7-2, the J gene TRBJ2-7; 9 bases fit TRBD2. Trimming at V came to 4 bases and at J to 2 bases, leaving 9 bases not matched to a gene. Germline V gene data show CDR1 as SGHTA and CDR2 as FQGNSA. This CDR3 comprises 16 residues.

Here the CDR3 reads CASSPIRTSGEGFF. The CDR3 DNA follows: TGTGCCAGCTCACCAATCCGGACTAGCGGAGAGGGATTCTTC. The chain employs TRBV18 and TRBJ2-1; TRBD2 agrees at 10 bases. The CDR3 contains 14 residues. The junction had 11 bases not matched to a gene; V was cut back by 2 bases and J by 16 bases. Germline CDR1 and CDR2: KGHSH and LQKENI.

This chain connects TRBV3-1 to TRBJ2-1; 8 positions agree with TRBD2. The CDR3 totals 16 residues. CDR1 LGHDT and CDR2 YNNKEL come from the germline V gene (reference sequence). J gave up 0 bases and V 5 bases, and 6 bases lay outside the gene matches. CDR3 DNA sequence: TGTGCCAGCAGCAGGACTAGCCGTAGCTCCTACAATGAGCAGTTCTTC. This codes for CASSRTSRSSYNEQFF.

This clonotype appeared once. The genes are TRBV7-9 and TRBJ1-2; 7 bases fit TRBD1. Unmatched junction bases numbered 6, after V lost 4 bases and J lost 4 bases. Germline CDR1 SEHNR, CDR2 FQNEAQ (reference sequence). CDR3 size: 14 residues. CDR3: CASSSQGDSYGYTF. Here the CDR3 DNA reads TGTGCCAGCAGCTCCCAGGGGGATTCCTATGGCTACACCTTC.

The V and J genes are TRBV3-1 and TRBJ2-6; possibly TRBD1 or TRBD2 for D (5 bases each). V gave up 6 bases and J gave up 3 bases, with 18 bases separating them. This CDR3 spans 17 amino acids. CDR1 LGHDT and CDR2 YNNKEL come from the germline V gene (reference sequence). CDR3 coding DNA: TGTGCCAGCAGACGGGACGGCCGAGGACTTGGGGCCAACGTCCTGACTTTC. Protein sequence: CASRRDGRGLGANVLTF.

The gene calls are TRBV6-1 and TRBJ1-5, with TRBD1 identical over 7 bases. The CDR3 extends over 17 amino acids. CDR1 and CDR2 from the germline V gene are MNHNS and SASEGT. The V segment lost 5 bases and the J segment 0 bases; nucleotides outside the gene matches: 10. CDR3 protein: CASSPKGAAYSNQPQHF. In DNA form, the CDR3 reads TGTGCCAGCAGTCCAAAGGGGGCAGCTTATAGCAATCAGCCCCAGCATTTT.

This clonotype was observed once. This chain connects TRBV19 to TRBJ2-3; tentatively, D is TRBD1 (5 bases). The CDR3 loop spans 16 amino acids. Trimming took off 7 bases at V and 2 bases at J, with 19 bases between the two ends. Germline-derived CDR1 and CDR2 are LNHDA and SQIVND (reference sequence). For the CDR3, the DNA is TGTGCCAGTAATTCTCGGGCAGGGCCTATCACAGATACGCAGTATTTT. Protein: CASNSRAGPITDTQYF. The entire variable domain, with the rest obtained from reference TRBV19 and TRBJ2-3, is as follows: DGGITQSPKYLFRKEGQNVTLSCEQNLNHDAMYWYRQDPGQGLRLIYYSQIVNDFQKGDIAEGYSVSREKKESFPLTVTSAQKNPTAFYLCASNSRAGPITDTQYFGPGTRLTVL.

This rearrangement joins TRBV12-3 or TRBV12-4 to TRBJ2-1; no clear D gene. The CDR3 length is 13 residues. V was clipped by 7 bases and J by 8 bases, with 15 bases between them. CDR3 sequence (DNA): TGTGCCAGCAAGAGCGTACTATTCCATGAGCAGTTCTTC. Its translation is CASKSVLFHEQFF.

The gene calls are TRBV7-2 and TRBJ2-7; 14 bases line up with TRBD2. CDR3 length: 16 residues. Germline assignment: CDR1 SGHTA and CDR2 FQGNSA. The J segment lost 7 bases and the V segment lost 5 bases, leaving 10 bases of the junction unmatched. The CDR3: CASSRGGGLAGVEQYF. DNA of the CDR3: TGTGCCAGCAGCCGAGGAGGGGGACTAGCGGGAGTAGAGCAGTACTTC.

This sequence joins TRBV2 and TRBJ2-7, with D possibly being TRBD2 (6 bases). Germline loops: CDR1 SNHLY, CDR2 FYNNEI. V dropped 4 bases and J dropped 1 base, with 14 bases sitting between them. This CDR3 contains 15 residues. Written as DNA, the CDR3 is TGTGCCAGCAGTGTGGAGCGGGTCCTATCCTACGAGCAGTACTTC. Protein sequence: CASSVERVLSYEQYF.

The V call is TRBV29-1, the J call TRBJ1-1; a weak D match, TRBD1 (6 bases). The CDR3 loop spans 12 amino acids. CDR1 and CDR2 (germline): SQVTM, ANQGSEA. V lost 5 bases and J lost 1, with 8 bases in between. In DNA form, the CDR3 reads TGCAGCGTTAAAGGGGGGAACACTGAAGCTTTCTTT. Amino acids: CSVKGGNTEAFF.

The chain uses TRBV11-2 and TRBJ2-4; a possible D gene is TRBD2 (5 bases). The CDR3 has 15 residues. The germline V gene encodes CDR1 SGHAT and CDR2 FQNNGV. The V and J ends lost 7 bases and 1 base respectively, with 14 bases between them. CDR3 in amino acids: CASNRPSRAKNIQYF. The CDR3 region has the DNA TGTGCCAGCAATAGGCCTAGCAGGGCCAAAAACATTCAGTACTTC. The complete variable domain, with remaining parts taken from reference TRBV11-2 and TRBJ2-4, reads EAGVAQSPRYKIIEKRQSVAFWCNPISGHATLYWYQQILGQGPKLLIQFQNNGVVDDSQLPKDRFSAERLKGVDSTLKIQPAKLEDSAVYLCASNRPSRAKNIQYFGAGTRLSVL.

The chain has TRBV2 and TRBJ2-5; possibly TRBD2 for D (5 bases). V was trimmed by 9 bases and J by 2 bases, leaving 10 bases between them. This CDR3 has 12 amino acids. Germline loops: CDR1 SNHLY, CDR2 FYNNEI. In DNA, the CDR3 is TGTGCCAGTGGACGACTACAAGAGACCCAGTACTTC. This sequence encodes CASGRLQETQYF.

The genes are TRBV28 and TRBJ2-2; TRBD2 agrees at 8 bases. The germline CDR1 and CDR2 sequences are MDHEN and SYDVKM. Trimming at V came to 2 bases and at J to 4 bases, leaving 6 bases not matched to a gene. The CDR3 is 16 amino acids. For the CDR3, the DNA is TGTGCCAGCAGTTTACATAGCGGGATGGCCACCGGGGAGCTGTTTTTT. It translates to CASSLHSGMATGELFF.

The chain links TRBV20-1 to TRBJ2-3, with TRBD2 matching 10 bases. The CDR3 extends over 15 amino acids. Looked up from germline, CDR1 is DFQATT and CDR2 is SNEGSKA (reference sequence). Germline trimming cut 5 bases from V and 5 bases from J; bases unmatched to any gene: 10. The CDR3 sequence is CSAPPPLAGQDTQYF. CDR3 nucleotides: TGCAGTGCTCCTCCGCCACTAGCGGGGCAAGATACGCAGTATTTT.

The CDR3 protein is CASRDRTGHYNEQFF. CDR3 nucleotides: TGTGCCAGTAGGGACCGGACAGGGCATTACAATGAGCAGTTCTTC. The chain employs TRBV19 and TRBJ2-1, with 8 bases fitting TRBD1. Germline V gives CDR1 LNHDA, CDR2 SQIVND (reference sequence). Unmatched junction bases numbered 8, after V lost 6 bases and J lost 4 bases. The CDR3 is made up of 15 amino acids.

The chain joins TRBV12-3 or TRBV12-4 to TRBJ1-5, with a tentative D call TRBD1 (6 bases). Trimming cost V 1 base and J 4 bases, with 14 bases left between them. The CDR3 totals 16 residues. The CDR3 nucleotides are TGTGCCAGCAGTTTAGAGGGGGATATACTTAATCAGCCCCAGCATTTT. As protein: CASSLEGDILNQPQHF.

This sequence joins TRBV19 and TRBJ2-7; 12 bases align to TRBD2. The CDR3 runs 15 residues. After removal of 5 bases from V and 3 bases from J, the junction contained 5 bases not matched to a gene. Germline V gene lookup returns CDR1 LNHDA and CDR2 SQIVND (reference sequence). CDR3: CASSPRTSGIYEQYF. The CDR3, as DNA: TGTGCCAGTAGTCCCCGGACTAGCGGGATCTACGAGCAGTACTTC.

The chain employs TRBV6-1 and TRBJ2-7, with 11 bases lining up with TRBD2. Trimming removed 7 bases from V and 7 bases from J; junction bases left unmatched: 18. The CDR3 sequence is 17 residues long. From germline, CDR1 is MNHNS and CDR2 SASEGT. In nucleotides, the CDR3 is TGTGCCAGCACCCCGTCCGGGACTAGCGGCCGAGGGCGGGAGCAGTACTTC. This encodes CASTPSGTSGRGREQYF.

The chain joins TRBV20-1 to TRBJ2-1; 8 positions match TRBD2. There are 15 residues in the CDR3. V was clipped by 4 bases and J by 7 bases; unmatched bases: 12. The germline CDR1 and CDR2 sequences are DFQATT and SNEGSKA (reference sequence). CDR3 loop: CSANPLAVIVNEQFF. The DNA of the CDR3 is TGCAGTGCTAACCCACTAGCGGTTATCGTTAATGAGCAGTTCTTC.

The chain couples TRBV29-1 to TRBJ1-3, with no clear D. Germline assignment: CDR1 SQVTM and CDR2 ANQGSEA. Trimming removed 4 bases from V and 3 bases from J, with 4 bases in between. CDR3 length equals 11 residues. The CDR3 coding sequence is TGCAGCGTTGTAATTGGAAACACCATATATTTT. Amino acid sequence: CSVVIGNTIYF.

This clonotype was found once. DNA for the CDR3: TGCAGTGCTAGAGCAGACCCGAACACTGAAGCTTTCTTT. Protein sequence: CSARADPNTEAFF. The V call is TRBV20-1, the J call TRBJ1-1; no reliable D call. Germline values: CDR1 DFQATT, CDR2 SNEGSKA (reference sequence). V dropped 1 base and J dropped 1 base, with 7 bases sitting between them. CDR3 size: 13 residues.

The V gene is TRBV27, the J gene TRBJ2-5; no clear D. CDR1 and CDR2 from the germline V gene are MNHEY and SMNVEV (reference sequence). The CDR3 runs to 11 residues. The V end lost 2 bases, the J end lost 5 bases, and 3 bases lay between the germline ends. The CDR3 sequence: CASSLLETQYF. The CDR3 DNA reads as TGTGCCAGCAGTTTACTCGAGACCCAGTACTTC.

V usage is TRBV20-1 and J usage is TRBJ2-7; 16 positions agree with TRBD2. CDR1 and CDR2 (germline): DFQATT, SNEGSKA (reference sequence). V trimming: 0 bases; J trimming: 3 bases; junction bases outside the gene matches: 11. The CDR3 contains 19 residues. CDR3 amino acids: CSARDSGLAGGPGYYEQYF. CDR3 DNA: TGCAGTGCTAGAGATTCGGGACTAGCGGGAGGGCCAGGGTACTACGAGCAGTACTTC.

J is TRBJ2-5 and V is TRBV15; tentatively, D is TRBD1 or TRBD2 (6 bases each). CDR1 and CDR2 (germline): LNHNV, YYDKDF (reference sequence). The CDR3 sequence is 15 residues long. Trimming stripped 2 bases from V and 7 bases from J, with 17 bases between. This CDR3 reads CATSRIGGQGGTQYF. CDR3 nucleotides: TGTGCCACCAGCAGAATTGGGGGCCAGGGAGGGACCCAGTACTTC.

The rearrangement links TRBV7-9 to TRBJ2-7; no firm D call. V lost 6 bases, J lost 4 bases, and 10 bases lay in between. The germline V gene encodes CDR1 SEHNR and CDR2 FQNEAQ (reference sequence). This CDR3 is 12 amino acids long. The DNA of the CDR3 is TGTGCCAGCAGTTTGGTGGGTTACGAGCAGTACTTC. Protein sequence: CASSLVGYEQYF.

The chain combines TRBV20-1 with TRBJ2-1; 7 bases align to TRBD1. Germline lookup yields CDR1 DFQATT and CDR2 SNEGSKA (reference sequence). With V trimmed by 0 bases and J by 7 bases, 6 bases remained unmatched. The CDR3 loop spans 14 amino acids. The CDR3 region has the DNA TGCAGTGCTAGAGATGGTAGGGGGCGGAATGAGCAGTTCTTC. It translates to CSARDGRGRNEQFF.

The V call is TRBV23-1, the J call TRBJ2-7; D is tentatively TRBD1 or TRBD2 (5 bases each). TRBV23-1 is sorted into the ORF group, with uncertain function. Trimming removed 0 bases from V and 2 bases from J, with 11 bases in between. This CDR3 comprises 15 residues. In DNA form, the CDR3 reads TGCGCCAGCAGTCAATCGGCAGGGACCACCTACGAGCAGTACTTC. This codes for CASSQSAGTTYEQYF.

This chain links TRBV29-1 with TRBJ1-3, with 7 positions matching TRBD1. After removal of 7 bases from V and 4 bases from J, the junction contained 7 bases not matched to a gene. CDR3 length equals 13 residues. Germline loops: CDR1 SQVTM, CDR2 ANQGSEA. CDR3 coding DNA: TGCAGCGCCACAGGGGAGACAGGAAACACCATATATTTT. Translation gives CSATGETGNTIYF.